The next 10 T cell receptor beta chains were all read from a single sample in a study of blood T cell repertoires in COVID-19. Repertoires were generated with immunoSEQ multiplex PCR, while TCRdb's copy carries only in-frame clones and drops some. The sample includes just over 300,000 clones, about nine tenths seen only once; the top ten take around 10%. Sequencing was carried out using PBMCs or T cells enriched from blood (not recorded which). These TCRs come from a woman aged 18-29 years who had recovered from COVID-19.

The chain couples TRBV20-1 to TRBJ2-1, with TRBD2 matching 14 bases. The germline CDR1 and CDR2 sequences are DFQATT and SNEGSKA (reference sequence). Trimming took 3 bases from V and 8 from J; bases not matched to a gene: 12. The CDR3 has 17 amino acids. The CDR3 DNA reads TGCAGTGCTAGTCACCAGTTCGGACTAGCGGGGGGCTATGAGCAGTTCTTC. Protein product: CSASHQFGLAGGYEQFF.

This chain connects TRBV6-6 to TRBJ1-1; TRBD1 is a possible D gene (5 bases). The germline gives CDR1 MNHNY, CDR2 SVGAGI (reference sequence). The CDR3 runs to 13 residues. V lost 2 bases to trimming and J lost 4 bases, with 8 bases between them. The CDR3 region is CASSYGASTEAFF. As DNA, the CDR3 is TGTGCCAGCAGTTACGGGGCCAGCACTGAAGCTTTCTTT.

The V gene is TRBV4-3, the J gene TRBJ1-1, with unresolved D. Trimming removed 1 base at V and 3 bases at J, with 6 bases between. Germline values: CDR1 LGHNA, CDR2 YSLEER. The CDR3 loop spans 13 amino acids. The CDR3 DNA sequence: TGCGCCAGCAGCCAAGCCGCGGACACTGAAGCTTTCTTT. Translating gives CASSQAADTEAFF.

The genes are TRBV7-9 and TRBJ2-7; 8 nucleotides line up with TRBD1. Trimming cost V 4 bases and J 2 bases; bases outside gene matches: 4. Looked up from germline, CDR1 is SEHNR and CDR2 is FQNEAQ (reference sequence). The CDR3 is 14 residues long. CDR3 region: CASSSLTGAYEQYF. The DNA of the CDR3 is TGTGCCAGCAGCTCCCTGACAGGGGCCTACGAGCAGTACTTC.

The chain recombines TRBV18 with TRBJ1-1; tentative D call: TRBD1 (5 bases). The V and J ends lost 3 bases and 0 bases respectively, with 14 bases between them. This CDR3 comprises 16 residues. Per the germline V gene, CDR1 is KGHSH and CDR2 is LQKENI. The CDR3: CASSPQRTSMNTEAFF. The CDR3 DNA reads TGTGCCAGCTCACCTCAGAGGACATCAATGAACACTGAAGCTTTCTTT.

This chain links TRBV18 with TRBJ2-5, with D hard to call. CDR1 and CDR2 (germline): KGHSH, LQKENI. This CDR3 has 13 amino acids. V lost 2 bases to trimming and J lost 0 bases, with 4 bases between them. The CDR3 is CASSPAYQETQYF. As DNA, the CDR3 is TGTGCCAGCTCACCAGCGTACCAAGAGACCCAGTACTTC.

The CDR3 DNA sequence: TGTGCCATCAGTGACGGGTCGGGACAGGCCAATTACGAGCAGTACTTC. It specifies CAISDGSGQANYEQYF. The chain recombines TRBV10-3 with TRBJ2-7, with 8 positions matching TRBD1. The V segment lost 3 bases and the J segment 4 bases; nucleotides outside the gene matches: 11. CDR1 is ENHRY and CDR2 is SYGVKD in the germline V gene. The CDR3 spans 16 residues.

V is TRBV7-2 and J is TRBJ2-7, with D possibly being TRBD2 (6 bases). V was trimmed by 4 bases and J by 3 bases, leaving 16 bases between them. The germline CDR1 and CDR2 sequences are SGHTA and FQGNSA. CDR3 length: 15 residues. Here the CDR3 DNA reads TGTGCCAGCAGCTCTACCGGGACTTCCCACTACGAGCAGTACTTC. It codes for CASSSTGTSHYEQYF.

The rearrangement links TRBV9 to TRBJ2-7; no firm D call. The CDR3 has 14 amino acids. Germline lookup yields CDR1 SGDLS and CDR2 YYNGEE. Between the trimmed V and J ends, which lost 4 bases and 5 bases, there was a span of 16 bases. CDR3 loop: CASSPRSHSDEQYF. CDR3 in DNA: TGTGCCAGCAGCCCCCGGTCCCACTCGGACGAGCAGTACTTC.

On this clone itself: The junction shows a germline mismatch at one end, possibly a read error. The rearrangement joins TRBV3-1 (or the pseudogene TRBV3-2) to TRBJ2-5, with 14 bases matching TRBD2. The CDR3 length is 17 residues. Germline values: CDR1 LGHDT, CDR2 YNNKEL (reference sequence). The CDR3 sequence: CASRQGLAGGGGETQYF. Here the CDR3 DNA reads TGTGCCAGCAGACAAGGACTAGCGGGAGGAGGGGGAGAGACCCAGTACTTC.